One sample yielded the 24 T cell receptor beta chains listed below, sequenced in a study of T cells in localized non-small cell lung cancer. Only in-frame clones appear in the TCRdb table, and some are missing; sequencing was by immunoSEQ multiplex PCR. The sample gives tens of thousands of clones, about 88% of which show up once; 2% to 3% is in the top ten. Here the sequenced sample was peripheral blood, taken before any cancer treatment. The receptors here all came from a female donor older than 55 with stage I squamous cell lung carcinoma.

V is TRBV11-3 and J is TRBJ2-3; 7 nucleotides align to TRBD2. After removal of 3 bases from V and 1 base from J, the junction contained 7 bases not matched to a gene. The CDR3 totals 16 residues. Germline-derived CDR1 and CDR2 are SGHNT and YENEEA. Written as DNA, the CDR3 is TGTGCCAGCAGCTTTCGTCCGGGAGGCGGCACAGATACGCAGTATTTT. This sequence encodes CASSFRPGGGTDTQYF.

V gene TRBV5-1 combines with J gene TRBJ2-5, with 10 positions matching TRBD2. Germline trimming cut 1 base from V and 6 bases from J; bases unmatched to any gene: 3. The CDR3 consists of 14 residues. The V gene's germline CDR1 is SGHRS and CDR2 YFSETQ. The CDR3 sequence: CASSLTSGKKTQYF. The CDR3 nucleotides read TGCGCCAGCAGCTTGACTAGCGGGAAGAAGACCCAGTACTTC. Full variable domain (missing parts from reference TRBV5-1 and TRBJ2-5): KAGVTQTPRYLIKTRGQQVTLSCSPISGHRSVSWYQQTPGQGLQFLFEYFSETQRNKGNFPGRFSGRQFSNSRSEMNVSTLELGDSALYLCASSLTSGKKTQYFGPGTRLLVL.

This chain links TRBV7-9 with TRBJ1-1; D is ambiguous. V was cut by 5 bases and J by 3 bases, with 16 bases left in between. Germline assignment: CDR1 SEHNR and CDR2 FQNEAQ (reference sequence). The CDR3 has 15 residues. The CDR3, as DNA: TGTGCCAGCAGCGCGAACGAGTACTTACACACTGAAGCTTTCTTT. As protein: CASSANEYLHTEAFF.

V and J are TRBV6-5 and TRBJ2-7; 7 nucleotides match TRBD1. The germline gives CDR1 MNHEY, CDR2 SVGAGI. The CDR3 length is 14 residues. Unmatched junction bases numbered 5, after V lost 0 bases and J lost 6 bases. The CDR3 DNA follows: TGTGCCAGCAGTTACTCCACAGGGGCCCTCGAGCAGTACTTC. The encoded protein is CASSYSTGALEQYF.

CDR3 DNA sequence: TGTGCTAGTGGTCTTGGCCAGGTAGATACGCAGTATTTT. Its protein product is CASGLGQVDTQYF. The gene calls are TRBV12-5 and TRBJ2-3, with D unresolved. This CDR3 comprises 13 residues. From germline, CDR1 is LGHNT and CDR2 FRNRAP. Trimming pared 5 bases from V and 5 bases from J, leaving 11 bases between.

V usage is TRBV6-1 and J usage is TRBJ2-1, with D hard to call. Germline V gene data show CDR1 as MNHNS and CDR2 as SASEGT. V lost 2 bases and J lost 6, with 8 bases in between. CDR3 length: 13 amino acids. The CDR3 protein is CASSERALNEQFF. In nucleotides, the CDR3 is TGTGCCAGCAGTGAAAGGGCCCTCAATGAGCAGTTCTTC.

The chain's CDR3 is CASSIYRDAFYGYTF. The CDR3 bases are TGTGCCAGCAGCATTTACCGGGACGCCTTCTATGGCTACACCTTC. This sequence joins TRBV7-2 and TRBJ1-2; tentative D call: TRBD1 (5 bases). V dropped 5 bases and J dropped 4 bases, with 17 bases sitting between them. Germline V gene data show CDR1 as SGHTA and CDR2 as FQGNSA. This CDR3 comprises 15 residues.

V usage is TRBV6-5 and J usage is TRBJ2-7; 10 bases match TRBD2. The ends lost 5 bases at V and 6 bases at J; junction bases unmatched: 7. Per the germline V gene, CDR1 is MNHEY and CDR2 is SVGAGI. CDR3 length: 14 amino acids. The CDR3 here is CASSAPGLATEQYF. As DNA, the CDR3 is TGTGCCAGCAGTGCCCCGGGACTAGCGACCGAGCAGTACTTC.

The CDR3 DNA follows: TGCGCCAGCAGCCTACCGGGGGTGAGCACCGGGGAGCTGTTTTTT. It translates to CASSLPGVSTGELFF. The chain combines TRBV5-1 with TRBJ2-2; TRBD2 is a possible D gene (6 bases). CDR1 is SGHRS and CDR2 is YFSETQ in the germline V gene. This CDR3 contains 15 residues. The germline V and J ends were trimmed by 4 bases and 4 bases, with 14 bases remaining between them.

This clone appeared once. The V gene is TRBV14, the J gene TRBJ1-1; no definite D call. Germline V gives CDR1 SGHDN, CDR2 FVKESK. This CDR3 spans 14 amino acids. V gave up 2 bases and J gave up 5 bases, with 12 bases separating them. The CDR3 DNA is TGTGCCAGCAGCCAAACACGCGGGATGACTGAAGCTTTCTTT. Translated, it gives CASSQTRGMTEAFF.

The chain recombines TRBV4-1 with TRBJ2-1; 12 bases match TRBD2. The CDR3 covers 16 residues. The V and J ends lost 1 base and 8 bases, in that order; junction bases with no gene match: 6. Germline CDR1 MGHRA, CDR2 YSYEKL. DNA for the CDR3: TGCGCCAGCAGCCAAGGCGAGACTAGCGGGAGCCATGAGCAGTTCTTC. Its translation is CASSQGETSGSHEQFF.

The sample holds one count of this clone. V gene TRBV30 combines with J gene TRBJ1-5; no reliable D call. From germline, CDR1 is GTSNPN and CDR2 SVGIG (reference sequence). The CDR3 consists of 13 residues. The V end lost 0 bases, the J end lost 7 bases, and 10 bases lay between the germline ends. The CDR3 nucleotides read TGTGCCTGGAGTGTAGCCGGGAAACAGCCCCAGCATTTT. This gives the protein CAWSVAGKQPQHF.

The CDR3, as DNA: TGTGCCAGCACCCTATTAGCGGGAGGCTACAATGAGCAGTTCTTC. Translating gives CASTLLAGGYNEQFF. The rearrangement joins TRBV28 to TRBJ2-1; TRBD2 agrees at 10 bases. J gave up 3 bases and V 7 bases, and 6 bases lay outside the gene matches. The CDR3 extends over 15 amino acids. Germline V gives CDR1 MDHEN, CDR2 SYDVKM.

The CDR3 DNA follows: TGCGCCAGCAGCCATTCCGAGACAGGGGCCAATGGCTACACCTTC. Protein: CASSHSETGANGYTF. J is TRBJ1-2 and V is TRBV4-3, with 8 positions matching TRBD1. V lost 3 bases, J lost 6 bases, and 9 bases stayed unmatched. CDR1 is LGHNA and CDR2 is YSLEER in the germline V gene. The CDR3 length is 15 residues.

The chain employs TRBV7-8 and TRBJ2-7; 7 bases match TRBD2. Trimming took 1 base from V and 3 from J; bases not matched to a gene: 6. The CDR3 spans 15 residues. CDR1 is SGHVS and CDR2 is FQNEAQ in the germline V gene. The CDR3 sequence is CASSLGRGGNYEQYF. The CDR3 nucleotides read TGTGCCAGCAGCTTAGGCCGGGGAGGGAACTACGAGCAGTACTTC.

The chain is built from TRBV30 and TRBJ2-2, with TRBD1 matching 8 bases. The germline CDR1 and CDR2 sequences are GTSNPN and SVGIG (reference sequence). The V gene end was trimmed by 4 bases and the J gene end by 2 bases; junction bases not matched to a gene: 6. CDR3 length equals 15 residues. The CDR3 loop is CAWTLDRVNTGELFF. CDR3 in DNA: TGTGCCTGGACCCTGGACAGGGTCAACACCGGGGAGCTGTTTTTT.

This clone was detected only once. This rearrangement joins TRBV5-1 to TRBJ1-5; 8 bases map to TRBD1. After removal of 3 bases from V and 7 bases from J, the junction contained 6 bases not matched to a gene. Germline V lookup: CDR1 SGHRS, CDR2 YFSETQ. The CDR3 has 14 residues. The DNA for the CDR3 is TGCGCCAGCAGCTCACAGGGGGAAGGACAGCCCCAGCATTTT. This sequence encodes CASSSQGEGQPQHF. The whole variable domain, remainder taken from reference TRBV5-1 and TRBJ1-5, is KAGVTQTPRYLIKTRGQQVTLSCSPISGHRSVSWYQQTPGQGLQFLFEYFSETQRNKGNFPGRFSGRQFSNSRSEMNVSTLELGDSALYLCASSSQGEGQPQHFGDGTRLSIL.

V usage is TRBV7-2 and J usage is TRBJ2-3; 9 bases are a match to TRBD2. Germline CDR1 SGHTA, CDR2 FQGNSA. With 0 bases clipped from V and 3 bases from J, the junction kept 4 bases outside the gene matches. The CDR3 spans 16 residues. In DNA form, the CDR3 reads TGTGCCAGCAGCTTAGCGACAGCGGGAGGAACAGATACGCAGTATTTT. Protein product: CASSLATAGGTDTQYF. The whole variable domain, filled in from reference TRBV7-2 and TRBJ2-3, reads GAGVSQSPSNKVTEKGKDVELRCDPISGHTALYWYRQSLGQGLEFLIYFQGNSAPDKSGLPSDRFSAERTGGSVSTLTIQRTQQEDSAVYLCASSLATAGGTDTQYFGPGTRLTVL.

The chain recombines TRBV30 with TRBJ1-4, with a possible D match to TRBD1 (6 bases). The V gene's germline CDR1 is GTSNPN and CDR2 SVGIG (reference sequence). There are 15 residues in the CDR3. V lost 3 bases and J 8 bases, leaving 19 bases between the germline ends. As DNA, the CDR3 is TGTGCCTGGAGCCAAGCAGGGGCCAGGAGGGAAAAACTGTTTTTT. This translates into CAWSQAGARREKLFF.

This clone appeared a single time. The chain uses TRBV6-6 and TRBJ2-7, with TRBD2 identical over 8 bases. The CDR3 is 14 residues long. Germline trimming cut 0 bases from V and 6 bases from J; bases unmatched to any gene: 4. Germline CDR1 and CDR2: MNHNY and SVGAGI (reference sequence). DNA of the CDR3: TGTGCCAGCAGTTACTCGGGACTAGATGGCGAGCAGTACTTC. Protein: CASSYSGLDGEQYF.

V gene TRBV2 combines with J gene TRBJ2-7; maybe TRBD1 (5 bases). The length of the CDR3 is 12 residues. V lost 5 bases and J lost 7, with 12 bases in between. Germline loops: CDR1 SNHLY, CDR2 FYNNEI. The DNA for the CDR3 is TGTGCCAGCAGTCCGGACAAAGGGGAGCAGTACTTC. Translated, it gives CASSPDKGEQYF.

V and J are TRBV19 and TRBJ1-5; 8 bases map to TRBD1. The ends lost 9 bases at V and 4 bases at J; junction bases unmatched: 5. Per germline, CDR1 LNHDA and CDR2 SQIVND (reference sequence). The CDR3 is made up of 13 amino acids. The CDR3 region is CASRGRWNQPQHF. For the CDR3, the DNA is TGTGCCAGCAGGGGGCGGTGGAATCAGCCCCAGCATTTT. The full variable domain, its missing parts supplied by reference TRBV19 and TRBJ1-5, is DGGITQSPKYLFRKEGQNVTLSCEQNLNHDAMYWYRQDPGQGLRLIYYSQIVNDFQKGDIAEGYSVSREKKESFPLTVTSAQKNPTAFYLCASRGRWNQPQHFGDGTRLSIL.

V gene TRBV7-8 combines with J gene TRBJ2-3; 7 bases fit TRBD2. The CDR3 runs 19 residues. Germline V lookup: CDR1 SGHVS, CDR2 FQNEAQ. J lost 2 bases, V lost 5 bases, and 19 bases had no gene match. The CDR3 DNA reads as TGTGCCAGCAGCCCTCGGACTAGAGCCGTCTCTTATTCCACAGATACGCAGTATTTT. This codes for CASSPRTRAVSYSTDTQYF.

This chain joins TRBV7-8 and TRBJ1-5; D unresolved. CDR3 length: 13 amino acids. The ends were cut back, 1 base at V and 6 bases at J, with 7 bases in the middle. CDR1 SGHVS and CDR2 FQNEAQ come from the germline V gene. CDR3 sequence reads: CASSLDPGQPQHF. The CDR3 DNA follows: TGTGCCAGCAGCTTAGATCCGGGTCAGCCCCAGCATTTT.